This T cell receptor beta chain came from a study of T cells after yellow fever vaccination. Study-level findings and limits: Compared with primary, the secondary response was weaker and peaked at day 5, not 15. There was a small share of clonotypes that showed up in both the CD4 and CD8 compartments. Abundant contaminating clonotypes from the bulk population could appear in FACS-sorted repertoires.

This clonotype came up many times. Its antigen is not known. One entry per CDR3 protein, called by TCRdb with MiXCR from the 5' RACE reads. The data contain around 100,000 distinct CDR3 sequences, 7% to 8.5% of them singletons. Germline V gives CDR1 LGHDT, CDR2 YNNKEL (reference sequence). V was clipped by 4 bases and J by 14 bases; unmatched bases: 10. The CDR3 totals 13 residues. The chain uses TRBV3-1 and TRBJ2-3; 9 bases match TRBD1. The sample consisted of CD8+ T cells sorted from PBMCs, taken 45 days after the yellow fever booster vaccination. The clonotype was recovered from a man aged 30 to 39 who received the YFV17D yellow fever vaccine. The CDR3 reads CASSLGTGGLWYF. CDR3 coding DNA: TGTGCCAGCAGCCTAGGAACAGGGGGCCTATGGTATTTT.